The clone carrying this T cell receptor (beta chain) occurred many times. This record comes from a study of early T cells in non-severe SARS-CoV-2 infection. In the library, individual cDNA molecules carried attached unique molecular identifiers. TCRdb passed the 5' RACE reads through MiXCR, listing each CDR3 protein once. The sample shows about 36,000 distinct CDR3 sequences, about 9.3% of them seen only once. The specimen was whole blood. The receptor's source is an adult who was a healthcare worker with PCR-confirmed SARS-CoV-2 infection or an uninfected control (not recorded which).

CDR3 region: CASSPTRTGELFF. The CDR3 DNA reads TGTGCCAGCAGCCCGACAAGGACGGGGGAGCTGTTTTTT. The V gene is TRBV14, the J gene TRBJ2-2; D unclear. V was clipped by 4 bases and J by 8 bases, with 11 bases between them. Germline CDR1 and CDR2: SGHDN and FVKESK. The CDR3 is 13 amino acids.